Each of the 18 T cell receptor beta chains below was sequenced from the same sample in a study of cytomegalovirus exposure and HLA in healthy donors. Primers for the PCR totalled 60 Vbeta and 13 Jbeta. Produced via immunoSEQ multiplex PCR; TCRdb's table is partial and in-frame only. This sample contains approximately 120,000 clones. The sequencing input was PBMCs. The receptors were sampled from a man aged 35-49 years in good health and CMV-seronegative.

J is TRBJ1-1 and V is TRBV9; D call uncertain. Germline loops: CDR1 SGDLS, CDR2 YYNGEE. Trimming took off 4 bases at V and 0 bases at J, with 13 bases between the two ends. The CDR3 totals 15 residues. CDR3 nucleotide sequence: TGTGCCAGCAGCCGGCGGGTGGGGTTGAACACTGAAGCTTTCTTT. Translating it yields CASSRRVGLNTEAFF.

V usage is TRBV4-3 and J usage is TRBJ1-1; TRBD1 matches at 9 bases. Per germline, CDR1 LGHNA and CDR2 YSLEER. V was clipped by 4 bases and J by 0 bases; unmatched bases: 3. The CDR3 loop spans 15 amino acids. The CDR3 loop reads CASSRGTGMNTEAFF. CDR3 nucleotide sequence: TGCGCCAGCAGCCGGGGGACAGGGATGAACACTGAAGCTTTCTTT.

The genes are TRBV2 and TRBJ2-7, with 12 bases that match TRBD2. With V trimmed by 7 bases and J by 0 bases, 4 bases remained unmatched. This CDR3 is built from 15 residues. Germline V CDR1 and CDR2: SNHLY, FYNNEI. The CDR3 DNA is TGTGCCAGCACCCTGACTAGCGGGAGCTCCTACGAGCAGTACTTC. Its translation: CASTLTSGSSYEQYF.

V gene TRBV7-6 combines with J gene TRBJ2-3; weak D call: TRBD2 (6 bases). Deletions cut 1 base from V and 2 bases from J, with 7 bases between. This CDR3 contains 14 residues. CDR1 and CDR2 (germline): SGHVS, FNYEAQ. As DNA, the CDR3 is TGTGCCAGCAGCTTAGGGGGGGACACAGATACGCAGTATTTT. Protein product: CASSLGGDTDTQYF.

The chain couples TRBV6-1 to TRBJ2-7, with 8 bases identical to TRBD2. Germline trimming cut 7 bases from V and 4 bases from J; bases unmatched to any gene: 9. This CDR3 has 14 amino acids. The germline gives CDR1 MNHNS, CDR2 SASEGT. Written as DNA, the CDR3 is TGTGCCAGCAATGCGGGACTAGTCATATACGAGCAGTACTTC. As protein: CASNAGLVIYEQYF.

V gene TRBV7-9 combines with J gene TRBJ2-2; D is undetermined. CDR1 is SEHNR, CDR2 FQNEAQ, per germline (reference sequence). This CDR3 spans 16 amino acids. Between the trimmed V and J ends, which lost 2 bases and 4 bases, there was a span of 14 bases. The CDR3 loop is CASSLIAFVGTGELFF. CDR3 nucleotide sequence: TGTGCCAGCAGCTTAATTGCTTTTGTCGGCACCGGGGAGCTGTTTTTT.

The chain couples TRBV7-8 to TRBJ1-2; 7 bases are shared with TRBD1. This CDR3 spans 15 amino acids. CDR1 and CDR2 from the germline V gene are SGHVS and FQNEAQ. Losses at the gene ends were 1 base for V and 2 bases for J; bases not matched to a gene: 4. The chain's CDR3 is CASSLDRRGNYGYTF. In nucleotides, the CDR3 is TGTGCCAGCAGCTTAGACCGCAGGGGGAACTATGGCTACACCTTC.

The chain uses TRBV28 and TRBJ2-7, with D possibly matching TRBD2 (5 bases). Trimming took 3 bases from V and 6 from J, leaving 9 bases between them. The CDR3 has 12 amino acids. Germline CDR1 MDHEN, CDR2 SYDVKM. The CDR3 sequence: CASSFGRAEQYF. The CDR3 DNA reads as TGTGCCAGCAGTTTCGGGCGGGCCGAGCAGTACTTC.

The chain carries TRBV7-2 and TRBJ2-1, with TRBD1 identical over 11 bases. CDR3 size: 16 residues. V lost 5 bases and J lost 8; bases outside the gene matches: 11. Germline lookup yields CDR1 SGHTA and CDR2 FQGNSA. The CDR3 sequence: CASSPYRDRGGDEQFF. Written as DNA, the CDR3 is TGTGCCAGCAGCCCGTACCGGGACAGGGGGGGAGATGAGCAGTTCTTC. Complete variable domain (other parts from reference TRBV7-2 and TRBJ2-1): GAGVSQSPSNKVTEKGKDVELRCDPISGHTALYWYRQSLGQGLEFLIYFQGNSAPDKSGLPSDRFSAERTGGSVSTLTIQRTQQEDSAVYLCASSPYRDRGGDEQFFGPGTRLTVL.

V usage is TRBV7-9 and J usage is TRBJ2-3; a possible D gene is TRBD1 (6 bases). The V gene's germline CDR1 is SEHNR and CDR2 FQNEAQ (reference sequence). This CDR3 is 15 amino acids long. Trimming shortened V by 4 bases and J by 4 bases, and 15 bases separated the two germline ends. Here the CDR3 DNA reads TGTGCCAGCAGCTCTCGGGACAAGAAGGCAGATACGCAGTATTTT. It yields the protein CASSSRDKKADTQYF.

This chain links TRBV6-6 with TRBJ2-5; 12 nucleotides match TRBD2. From germline, CDR1 is MNHNY and CDR2 SVGAGI (reference sequence). Trimming cost V 7 bases and J 11 bases; bases outside gene matches: 17. This CDR3 region has 16 residues. The CDR3 is CASTTPLAGGPREQYF. In DNA form, the CDR3 reads TGTGCCAGCACGACTCCCCTAGCGGGAGGGCCCCGGGAGCAGTACTTC.

The CDR3 DNA reads as TGTGCCATCAGTGAGCCCACCGGGACACTCTACGAGCAGTACTTC. It specifies CAISEPTGTLYEQYF. The V call is TRBV10-3, the J call TRBJ2-7; D might be TRBD1 (6 bases). The CDR3 length is 15 residues. Per the germline V gene, CDR1 is ENHRY and CDR2 is SYGVKD. The V end was cut by 2 bases, the J end by 3 bases, with 14 bases between.

V and J are TRBV5-1 and TRBJ2-7; 8 nucleotides align to TRBD1. Trimming removed 4 bases from V and 7 bases from J; junction bases left unmatched: 7. The CDR3 is 13 residues long. CDR1 is SGHRS, CDR2 YFSETQ, per germline. Here the CDR3 reads CASSMQGAREQYF. The CDR3 region has the DNA TGCGCCAGCAGCATGCAGGGGGCGCGGGAGCAGTACTTC.

The chain joins TRBV4-1 to TRBJ1-1; 9 positions agree with TRBD1. Germline lookup yields CDR1 MGHRA and CDR2 YSYEKL. Trimming at V came to 4 bases and at J to 5 bases, leaving 8 bases not matched to a gene. This CDR3 has 15 amino acids. Here the CDR3 DNA reads TGCGCCAGCAGCCTAAATGACAGGGGGGGGACTGAAGCTTTCTTT. Protein: CASSLNDRGGTEAFF.

In nucleotides, the CDR3 is TGTGCCAGCAGTCGCCCACAGGTTACAAGAGAGACCCAGTACTTC. Translation gives CASSRPQVTRETQYF. The rearrangement uses TRBV28 and TRBJ2-5; D might be TRBD1 (5 bases). This CDR3 spans 15 amino acids. CDR1 MDHEN and CDR2 SYDVKM come from the germline V gene. With 5 bases removed from V and 4 bases from J, the gap between germline ends came to 17 bases.

The rearrangement joins TRBV19 to TRBJ1-3, with 9 bases lining up with TRBD1. The CDR3 runs 15 residues. CDR1 and CDR2 (germline): LNHDA, SQIVND (reference sequence). Trimming took 3 bases from V and 2 from J; bases not matched to a gene: 2. This chain's CDR3 is CASSMDRGAGNTIYF. Here the CDR3 DNA reads TGTGCCAGTAGTATGGACAGGGGAGCTGGAAACACCATATATTTT.

The chain employs TRBV7-9 and TRBJ1-1; D possibly corresponds to TRBD1 (5 bases). This CDR3 region has 15 residues. V was pared by 5 bases and J by 0 bases, with 13 bases between. Germline lookup yields CDR1 SEHNR and CDR2 FQNEAQ (reference sequence). The CDR3 region has the DNA TGTGCCAGCAGCCCTCAGGGTTACCTGAACACTGAAGCTTTCTTT. It is translated as CASSPQGYLNTEAFF.

CDR3 loop: CAWSTPQGGLREKLFF. CDR3 bases: TGTGCCTGGAGCACACCCCAGGGGGGTTTACGTGAAAAACTGTTTTTT. The chain has TRBV30 and TRBJ1-4; 7 bases line up with TRBD1. The CDR3 is 16 amino acids. Germline V CDR1 and CDR2: GTSNPN, SVGIG (reference sequence). V dropped 3 bases and J dropped 7; count of bases not matched to a gene: 14.